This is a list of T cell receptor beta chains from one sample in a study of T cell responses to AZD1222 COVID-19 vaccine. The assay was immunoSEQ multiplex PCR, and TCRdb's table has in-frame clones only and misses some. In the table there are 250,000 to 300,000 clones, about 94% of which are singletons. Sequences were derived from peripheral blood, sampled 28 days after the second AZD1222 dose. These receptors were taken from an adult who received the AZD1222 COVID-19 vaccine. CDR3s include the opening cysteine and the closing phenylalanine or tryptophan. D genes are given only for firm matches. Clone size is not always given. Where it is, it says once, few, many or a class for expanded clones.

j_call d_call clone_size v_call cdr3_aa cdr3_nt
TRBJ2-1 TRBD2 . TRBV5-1 CASSSPSTSGGNEQFF TGCGCCAGCAGCTCCCCATCGACTAGCGGGGGCAATGAGCAGTTCTTC
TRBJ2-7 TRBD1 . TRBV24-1 CATSDGGRGTGESEQYF TGTGCCACCAGTGATGGGGGGCGTGGGACAGGGGAGTCCGAGCAGTACTTC
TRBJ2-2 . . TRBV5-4 CASSPGAERGTGELFF TGTGCCAGCAGCCCCGGGGCGGAGCGTGGGACCGGGGAGCTGTTTTTT
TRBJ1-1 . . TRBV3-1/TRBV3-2 CASSGVGGYTEAFF TGTGCCAGCAGCGGGGTTGGGGGGTACACTGAAGCTTTCTTT
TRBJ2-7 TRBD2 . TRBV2 CASSLAASYEQYF TGTGCCAGTTCTCTAGCGGCCTCATACGAGCAGTACTTC
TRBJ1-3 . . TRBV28 CASSSEVSGNTIYF TGTGCCAGCAGCTCAGAAGTCTCTGGAAACACCATATATTTT
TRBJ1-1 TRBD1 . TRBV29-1 CSVHRVQGGTEAFF TGCAGCGTTCATAGGGTACAGGGGGGGACTGAAGCTTTCTTT
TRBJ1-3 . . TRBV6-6 CASSRQTDSGNTIYF TGTGCCAGCAGTCGACAGACTGACTCTGGAAACACCATATATTTT
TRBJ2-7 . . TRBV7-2 CASSLRDPPKQYF TGTGCCAGCAGCTTACGGGACCCACCAAAGCAGTACTTC
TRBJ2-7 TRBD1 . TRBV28 CASSPITGGIAYEQYF TGTGCCAGCAGCCCAATCACAGGGGGGATCGCCTACGAGCAGTACTTC
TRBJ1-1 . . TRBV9 CASSPQGSYTEAFF TGTGCCAGCAGCCCCCAGGGATCTTACACTGAAGCTTTCTTT
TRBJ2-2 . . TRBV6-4 CASSEQGTGELFF TGTGCCAGCAGTGAGCAGGGGACCGGGGAGCTGTTTTTT
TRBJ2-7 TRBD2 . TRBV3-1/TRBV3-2 CASSQVPASGTNEQYF TGTGCCAGCAGCCAAGTCCCGGCTAGCGGTACCAACGAGCAGTACTTC
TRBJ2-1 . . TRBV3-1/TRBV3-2 CASSQRTEQFF TGTGCCAGCAGCCAAAGGACTGAGCAGTTCTTC
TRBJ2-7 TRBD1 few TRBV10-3 CAISVKGQGSSYEQYF TGTGCCATCAGTGTTAAGGGACAGGGGTCTTCCTACGAGCAGTACTTC
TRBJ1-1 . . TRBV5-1 CASSTRGLNTEAFF TGCGCCAGCAGCACTCGGGGCTTGAACACTGAAGCTTTCTTT
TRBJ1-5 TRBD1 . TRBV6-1 CASSDDLKQGKSNQPQHF TGTGCCAGCAGTGACGACCTAAAACAGGGGAAGAGCAATCAGCCCCAGCATTTT
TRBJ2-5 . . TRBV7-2 CASSLDRQEETQYF TGTGCCAGCAGCTTAGATCGACAGGAAGAGACCCAGTACTTC
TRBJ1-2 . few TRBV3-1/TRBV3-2 CASSQGLDASYGYTF TGTGCCAGCAGCCAAGGCTTGGACGCCTCCTATGGCTACACCTTC
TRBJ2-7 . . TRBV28 CASRTGTAIEQYF TGTGCCAGCAGAACCGGGACGGCCATTGAGCAGTACTTC
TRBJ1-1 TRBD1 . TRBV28 CASREHRGTEAFF TGTGCCAGCAGAGAACACAGGGGGACTGAAGCTTTCTTT
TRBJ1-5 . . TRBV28 CASSLVRSSNQPQHF TGTGCCAGCAGTTTAGTGAGATCTAGCAATCAGCCCCAGCATTTT